This TCR beta chain emerged from a study of blood T cell repertoires in COVID-19. Profiling relied on immunoSEQ multiplex PCR, and the TCRdb table lists in-frame clones only, not all of them. The sample consists of about 73,000 clones, about 79% of them appearing once. The CDR3 contains 15 residues. V lost 7 bases, J lost 2 bases, and 4 bases stayed unmatched. Germline lookup yields CDR1 SNHLY and CDR2 FYNNEI. Sequenced input: peripheral blood. The J gene is TRBJ1-4, the V gene TRBV2; 10 bases are a match to TRBD1. The receptor was derived from a woman aged 55-70 years with acute or convalescent COVID-19. CDR3 nucleotide sequence: TGTGCCAGCACAGACAGGGGGCTTACTAATGAAAAACTGTTTTTT. This sequence encodes CASTDRGLTNEKLFF.